A selection of T cell receptor beta chains follows, all from one sample in a study of OX40 agonist ivuxolimab in advanced cancers. TCRdb's table, derived via immunoSEQ multiplex PCR, lists solely in-frame clones and lacks some. Altogether some 60,000 clones are present, roughly 92% being singletons, with the ten largest covering 18%. The sample was CD4+ or CD8+ T cells sorted from blood, taken in a trial of the OX40 agonist ivuxolimab. These receptors originate from an adult with an advanced solid tumor such as melanoma, head and neck, liver or kidney cancer. The CDR3 runs from the conserved cysteine through the conserved F or W. The order of the fields is V gene, J gene, clone size, D gene, CDR3 DNA, CDR3 protein. The D gene is left open where the match is weak. Expanded clones get a size class; other rows say once, few or many, or leave the size out.

V gene: TRBV16
J gene: TRBJ1-1
clone size: -
D gene: TRBD1
CDR3 DNA: TGTGCCAGCACCCCAGGGGGGGACACTGAAGCTTTCTTT
CDR3 protein: CASTPGGDTEAFF

V gene: TRBV5-4
J gene: TRBJ2-7
clone size: -
D gene: -
CDR3 DNA: TGTGCCAGCAGCTCGAATTATTACGAGCAGTACTTC
CDR3 protein: CASSSNYYEQYF

V gene: TRBV29-1
J gene: TRBJ2-7
clone size: -
D gene: -
CDR3 DNA: TGCAGCGTTGAAGAGCCAGGCGCTAACTACGAGCAGTACTTC
CDR3 protein: CSVEEPGANYEQYF

V gene: TRBV5-4
J gene: TRBJ2-7
clone size: -
D gene: -
CDR3 DNA: TGTGCCAGCAGGGTCCCTGGCGGCGAGCAGTACTTC
CDR3 protein: CASRVPGGEQYF

V gene: TRBV11-3
J gene: TRBJ2-2
clone size: -
D gene: -
CDR3 DNA: TGTGCCAGCAGCTTTATGGGGCCTGACACCGGGGAGCTGTTTTTT
CDR3 protein: CASSFMGPDTGELFF

V gene: TRBV5-8
J gene: TRBJ1-4
clone size: -
D gene: -
CDR3 DNA: TGTGCCAGCAGCTCCTTCATTGCAACTAATGAAAAACTGTTTTTT
CDR3 protein: CASSSFIATNEKLFF

V gene: TRBV27
J gene: TRBJ2-5
clone size: -
D gene: -
CDR3 DNA: TGTGCCAGCAGTTTAGAGCGTGTGGGAGAGACCCAGTACTTC
CDR3 protein: CASSLERVGETQYF

V gene: TRBV4-2
J gene: TRBJ2-1
clone size: -
D gene: TRBD2
CDR3 DNA: TGTGCCAGCAGCCAACTCGGGGGGGAATCGTTCTTC
CDR3 protein: CASSQLGGESFF

V gene: TRBV5-1
J gene: TRBJ2-7
clone size: -
D gene: TRBD1
CDR3 DNA: TGCGCCAGCAGCTTGGGGTGGGACAGGGGGGTCTACGAGCAGTACTTC
CDR3 protein: CASSLGWDRGVYEQYF

V gene: TRBV9
J gene: TRBJ1-1
clone size: -
D gene: -
CDR3 DNA: TGTGCCAGCAGCTCGCGTCCCGAAGTCACTGAAGCTTTCTTT
CDR3 protein: CASSSRPEVTEAFF

V gene: TRBV28
J gene: TRBJ2-3
clone size: -
D gene: -
CDR3 DNA: TGTGCCAGCAGTTTAGCGAGTAGGGCAGATACGCAGTATTTT
CDR3 protein: CASSLASRADTQYF

V gene: TRBV7-3
J gene: TRBJ2-7
clone size: -
D gene: -
CDR3 DNA: TGTGCCAGCAGCGCCCGGGACACCTTCCAAGGGGGCTACGAGCAGTACTTC
CDR3 protein: CASSARDTFQGGYEQYF

V gene: TRBV6-6
J gene: TRBJ1-2
clone size: -
D gene: TRBD1
CDR3 DNA: TGTGCCAGCAGTTACTCGTCAGGGGGCAGGGATGGCTACACCTTC
CDR3 protein: CASSYSSGGRDGYTF

V gene: TRBV29-1
J gene: TRBJ2-5
clone size: -
D gene: -
CDR3 DNA: TGCAGCGTTGTTGGGACGGGGAAGACCCAGTACTTC
CDR3 protein: CSVVGTGKTQYF

V gene: TRBV4-1
J gene: TRBJ2-3
clone size: -
D gene: TRBD1
CDR3 DNA: TGCGCCAGCAGCCAAGATCAGGGGGCCACAGATACGCAGTATTTT
CDR3 protein: CASSQDQGATDTQYF

V gene: TRBV11-3
J gene: TRBJ1-4
clone size: -
D gene: TRBD1
CDR3 DNA: TGTGCCAGCAGCAAAGGGGACAGCGCTAATGAAAAACTGTTTTTT
CDR3 protein: CASSKGDSANEKLFF

V gene: TRBV7-9
J gene: TRBJ1-4
clone size: -
D gene: -
CDR3 DNA: TGTGCCAGCACCGACAATGGGGAGTGGGAAAAACTGTTTTTT
CDR3 protein: CASTDNGEWEKLFF

V gene: TRBV11-2
J gene: TRBJ2-7
clone size: -
D gene: -
CDR3 DNA: TGTGCCAGCAGCACCGACAGGAATTCCGAATACGAGCAGTACTTC
CDR3 protein: CASSTDRNSEYEQYF

V gene: TRBV13
J gene: TRBJ1-2
clone size: -
D gene: -
CDR3 DNA: TGTGCCAGCAGCTTATTGAGCAGCGCAGGCTATGGCTACACCTTC
CDR3 protein: CASSLLSSAGYGYTF

V gene: TRBV10-1
J gene: TRBJ2-7
clone size: once
D gene: -
CDR3 DNA: TGCGCCAGCAGTGAGCTCGACCATGGAGGCGAGCAGTACTTC
CDR3 protein: CASSELDHGGEQYF

V gene: TRBV27
J gene: TRBJ2-1
clone size: -
D gene: -
CDR3 DNA: TGTGCCAGCAGCTTTGCCTCATACAATGAGCAGTTCTTC
CDR3 protein: CASSFASYNEQFF

V gene: TRBV7-9
J gene: TRBJ1-5
clone size: once
D gene: -
CDR3 DNA: TGTGCCAGCAGCTTAGGGGCTGGGTATCAGCCCCAGCATTTT
CDR3 protein: CASSLGAGYQPQHF